These 30 T cell receptor beta chains were all obtained from the same sample, sequenced in a study of shared clonotypes between healthy human individuals. Generated by immunoSEQ multiplex PCR, the TCRdb table keeps only in-frame clones and is missing some. Among fewer than 600,000 clones listed, around 78% were seen once. Sequenced input: PBMCs. The source is a woman aged 40 to 50 in good health. Some clones in this sample may be carry-over from other donors' samples.

The V call is TRBV28, the J call TRBJ2-7; D is perhaps TRBD1 (6 bases). V was cut by 10 bases and J by 4 bases, with 11 bases left in between. From germline, CDR1 is MDHEN and CDR2 SYDVKM. This CDR3 region has 11 residues. The CDR3 loop is CAIIQGYEQYF. The CDR3 DNA reads TGTGCCATCATCCAGGGGTACGAGCAGTACTTC.

The chain's CDR3 is CASSLKEGGSGREVQETQYF. The CDR3 bases are TGCGCCAGCAGCCTCAAGGAGGGAGGTAGCGGGAGGGAAGTACAAGAGACCCAGTACTTC. V gene TRBV4-3 combines with J gene TRBJ2-5, with TRBD2 matching over 11 bases. The CDR3 is 20 amino acids. V shed 4 bases and J 2 bases; nucleotides not matched to a gene: 18. From germline, CDR1 is LGHNA and CDR2 YSLEER.

V usage is TRBV18 and J usage is TRBJ2-6, with D unclear. The length of the CDR3 is 17 residues. V lost 2 bases and J lost 0, with 11 bases in between. Germline V gives CDR1 KGHSH, CDR2 LQKENI. As DNA, the CDR3 is TGTGCCAGCTCACCAAACTTAGGAAGCTCTGGGGCCAACGTCCTGACTTTC. Amino acids: CASSPNLGSSGANVLTF.

This rearrangement joins TRBV7-2 to TRBJ1-6; no reliable D call. Germline CDR1 SGHTA, CDR2 FQGNSA. This CDR3 is 12 amino acids long. Trimming stripped 2 bases from V and 8 bases from J, with 4 bases between. The CDR3 here is CASSLTYSPLHF. The CDR3 bases are TGTGCCAGCAGCTTAACATATTCACCCCTCCACTTT.

The sample holds one count of this clone. The J gene is TRBJ1-3, the V gene TRBV7-2, with D unclear. V was clipped by 1 base and J by 3 bases, with 4 bases between them. CDR3 length: 13 amino acids. Germline lookup yields CDR1 SGHTA and CDR2 FQGNSA. The CDR3 protein is CASSLGLGNTIYF. CDR3 coding DNA: TGTGCCAGCAGCTTAGGTCTTGGAAACACCATATATTTT.

This chain links TRBV5-1 with TRBJ2-5; 8 nucleotides line up with TRBD1. This CDR3 spans 16 amino acids. Looked up from germline, CDR1 is SGHRS and CDR2 is YFSETQ. The V segment lost 4 bases and the J segment 2 bases; nucleotides outside the gene matches: 10. Here the CDR3 reads CASSQQRTGMQETQYF. CDR3 DNA sequence: TGCGCCAGCAGCCAGCAAAGGACAGGGATGCAAGAGACCCAGTACTTC.

The DNA of the CDR3 is TGTGCCAGCAGCCCCGCCGGCCAGGGAAGCAATCAGCCCCAGCATTTT. Its protein is CASSPAGQGSNQPQHF. The chain has TRBV11-2 and TRBJ1-5; TRBD1 might be the D (5 bases). V lost 5 bases and J lost 1, with 15 bases in between. The CDR3 is 16 residues long. Germline V gene data show CDR1 as SGHAT and CDR2 as FQNNGV.

This chain connects TRBV5-1 to TRBJ1-3; no firm D call. CDR3 length equals 15 residues. Germline V lookup: CDR1 SGHRS, CDR2 YFSETQ. V lost 2 bases, J lost 0 bases, and 9 bases lay in between. The CDR3 spells CASSFETFSGNTIYF. The DNA for the CDR3 is TGCGCCAGCAGCTTTGAGACCTTCTCTGGAAACACCATATATTTT.

The V gene is TRBV7-3, the J gene TRBJ1-2, with TRBD1 matching 8 bases. V was clipped by 5 bases and J by 4 bases; unmatched bases: 9. The germline V gene has CDR1 SGHTA and CDR2 FQGTGA. This CDR3 contains 15 residues. The CDR3, as DNA: TGTGCCAGCAGCGGCGACAGGGGTCGTGCCTATGGCTACACCTTC. Amino acids: CASSGDRGRAYGYTF.

In its sample, this clone was seen a few times. The V gene is TRBV7-3, the J gene TRBJ2-2; D gene unclear. In germline, CDR1 is SGHTA, CDR2 FQGTGA. The V end lost 0 bases, the J end lost 4 bases, and 9 bases lay between the germline ends. CDR3 length: 15 residues. CDR3 nucleotide sequence: TGTGCCAGCAGCTTAACTAGGCGAGGCACCGGGGAGCTGTTTTTT. This gives the protein CASSLTRRGTGELFF.

The chain uses TRBV5-1 and TRBJ1-1; D ambiguous. The ends were cut back, 0 bases at V and 5 bases at J, with 14 bases in the middle. The CDR3 has 15 amino acids. Germline-derived CDR1 and CDR2 are SGHRS and YFSETQ. DNA for the CDR3: TGCGCCAGCAGCTTGGAGCCAGAAGGAGGGACTGAAGCTTTCTTT. Translated, it gives CASSLEPEGGTEAFF.

V usage is TRBV12-5 and J usage is TRBJ1-2; TRBD1 is a possible D gene (5 bases). The CDR3 totals 15 residues. Germline V gives CDR1 LGHNT, CDR2 FRNRAP. V was trimmed by 6 bases and J by 4 bases, leaving 18 bases between them. CDR3 protein: CASGLPPGLAYGYTF. DNA for the CDR3: TGTGCTAGTGGCTTGCCACCGGGACTGGCCTATGGCTACACCTTC.

The rearrangement uses TRBV18 and TRBJ2-1; tentative D call: TRBD1 (5 bases). Looked up from germline, CDR1 is KGHSH and CDR2 is LQKENI. V was cut by 5 bases and J by 5 bases, with 13 bases left in between. The CDR3 sequence is 14 residues long. CDR3 loop: CASSSITGNNEQFF. CDR3 DNA: TGTGCCAGCTCATCGATTACAGGTAACAATGAGCAGTTCTTC.

J is TRBJ2-7 and V is TRBV2; no definite D call. Looked up from germline, CDR1 is SNHLY and CDR2 is FYNNEI. This CDR3 spans 13 amino acids. V dropped 4 bases and J dropped 4 bases, with 11 bases sitting between them. The DNA for the CDR3 is TGTGCCAGCAGTGCTGACCAACGGTACGAGCAGTACTTC. It codes for CASSADQRYEQYF.

CDR3 loop: CASRQQDQYNYGYTF. In DNA, the CDR3 is TGTGCCAGCAGGCAACAGGACCAATATAACTATGGCTACACCTTC. V gene TRBV6-5 combines with J gene TRBJ1-2, with D tentatively TRBD1 (5 bases). The V end was cut by 6 bases, the J end by 1 base, with 15 bases between. CDR1 is MNHEY, CDR2 SVGAGI, per germline. The CDR3 runs to 15 residues.

The genes are TRBV7-3 and TRBJ1-1; D call uncertain. The CDR3 sequence is 13 residues long. Germline-derived CDR1 and CDR2 are SGHTA and FQGTGA. V was shortened by 2 bases and J by 1 base, with 5 bases between the two germline ends. CDR3 DNA: TGTGCCAGCAGCTTATTTCAGAACACTGAAGCTTTCTTT. It yields the protein CASSLFQNTEAFF.

V gene TRBV27 combines with J gene TRBJ2-1, with 7 bases that match TRBD2. Unmatched junction bases numbered 7, after V lost 5 bases and J lost 9 bases. This CDR3 contains 13 residues. The germline V gene has CDR1 MNHEY and CDR2 SMNVEV (reference sequence). The CDR3 DNA follows: TGTGCCAGCAGTCTAATACGGGAGGCTGAGCAGTTCTTC. Amino acid sequence: CASSLIREAEQFF.

V and J are TRBV6-6 and TRBJ1-2, with D uncertain. This CDR3 is built from 14 residues. V was clipped by 6 bases and J by 5 bases, with 16 bases between them. CDR1 and CDR2 from the germline V gene are MNHNY and SVGAGI (reference sequence). The CDR3 sequence: CASSPAFDGYGYTF. The CDR3 nucleotides are TGTGCCAGCAGCCCGGCGTTCGATGGGTATGGCTACACCTTC.

The gene calls are TRBV4-1 and TRBJ2-1; 8 nucleotides agree with TRBD2. V lost 7 bases and J lost 1; bases outside the gene matches: 6. There are 15 residues in the CDR3. Germline lookup yields CDR1 MGHRA and CDR2 YSYEKL. The CDR3 protein is CASTSSGTSYNEQFF. The CDR3 DNA sequence: TGCGCCAGCACCAGTAGCGGGACATCCTACAATGAGCAGTTCTTC.

The CDR3 loop is CASSLGTSGRRLAVIEQFF. The CDR3 coding sequence is TGTGCCAGCAGCCTTGGGACTAGCGGGAGGCGGTTGGCGGTTATTGAGCAGTTCTTC. This chain links TRBV9 with TRBJ2-1; TRBD2 matches at 15 bases. The ends lost 4 bases at V and 9 bases at J; junction bases unmatched: 17. CDR1 and CDR2 (germline): SGDLS, YYNGEE. There are 19 residues in the CDR3.

With regard to this clone: The junction does not match germline at one end; this may be a read error. The gene calls are TRBV6-6 and TRBJ1-2, with D perhaps matching TRBD1 (6 bases). The V gene's germline CDR1 is MNHNY and CDR2 SVGAGI (reference sequence). This CDR3 is 14 amino acids long. CDR3 in amino acids: CASSDSAGVYGYTF. CDR3 nucleotides: TGTGCCAGCAGTGACTCAGCAGGGGTTTATGGCTACACCTTC.

Remarks on this clone: An end of the junction differs from the germline gene, which may be a read error. V usage is TRBV11-2 and J usage is TRBJ2-3, with 9 bases matching TRBD1. Germline CDR1 reads SGHAT; CDR2 reads FQNNGV. The CDR3 covers 16 residues. DNA for the CDR3: TGTGCCAGCAGCACCCAAAGGGGGGCGAGGAGGGACAGGGAGGGTTTT. This translates into CASSTQRGARRDREGF.

Details on this clone: The CDR3 end shows no conserved phenylalanine or tryptophan, and so a read error is likely. The chain uses TRBV4-3 and TRBJ1-2; D unresolved. Germline-derived CDR1 and CDR2 are LGHNA and YSLEER. Trimming cost V 4 bases and J 0 bases, with 15 bases left between them. The CDR3 sequence is 16 residues long. For the CDR3, the DNA is TGCGCCAGCAGCCCGAATAGGGCAGCCTCTAACTATGGCTACACCCTC. Translation gives CASSPNRAASNYGYTL.

This clone appeared a few times. The J gene is TRBJ1-1, the V gene TRBV5-1; D gene uncertain. V was pared by 3 bases and J by 4 bases, with 13 bases between. From germline, CDR1 is SGHRS and CDR2 YFSETQ. The CDR3 sequence is 14 residues long. The CDR3 DNA reads as TGCGCCAGCAGCTACGGAGTAGGCCTCACTGAAGCTTTCTTT. This gives the protein CASSYGVGLTEAFF. The whole variable domain, filled in from reference TRBV5-1 and TRBJ1-1, reads KAGVTQTPRYLIKTRGQQVTLSCSPISGHRSVSWYQQTPGQGLQFLFEYFSETQRNKGNFPGRFSGRQFSNSRSEMNVSTLELGDSALYLCASSYGVGLTEAFFGQGTRLTVV.

J is TRBJ1-4 and V is TRBV16; the D is unclear. Germline CDR1 KGHSY, CDR2 FQNENV. CDR3 size: 15 residues. The V gene lost 2 bases and the J gene lost 3 bases, with 10 bases spanning the gap. CDR3 protein: CASSQPGRSNEKLFF. CDR3 DNA: TGTGCCAGCAGCCAACCGGGCAGGTCTAATGAAAAACTGTTTTTT.

The count of this clone is one. J is TRBJ2-2 and V is TRBV13; D remains unclear. V was trimmed by 7 bases and J by 6 bases, leaving 12 bases between them. Germline loops: CDR1 PRHDT, CDR2 FYEKMQ (reference sequence). The CDR3 length is 13 residues. CDR3 sequence reads: CASTVSSPGELFF. CDR3 DNA: TGTGCCAGCACCGTCAGCTCCCCCGGGGAGCTGTTTTTT.

The chain has TRBV5-6 and TRBJ1-1, with D possibly TRBD1 on 6 matching bases. Germline assignment: CDR1 SGHDT and CDR2 YYEEEE. The CDR3 runs to 15 residues. V was cut by 0 bases and J by 4 bases, with 13 bases left in between. CDR3 DNA sequence: TGTGCCAGCAGCTTGGTGGGCAGGGGTTCCACTGAAGCTTTCTTT. It translates to CASSLVGRGSTEAFF.

The count of this clone is one. The chain is built from TRBV28 and TRBJ1-5; D is uncertain. Germline CDR1 MDHEN, CDR2 SYDVKM. Trimming stripped 6 bases from V and 7 bases from J, with 16 bases between. The CDR3 has 14 residues. DNA for the CDR3: TGTGCCAGCAGCCCGCCGACTGGATTACAGCCCCAGCATTTT. This gives the protein CASSPPTGLQPQHF.

The rearrangement links TRBV7-9 to TRBJ2-5, with D possibly TRBD2 on 5 matching bases. V was pared by 4 bases and J by 4 bases, with 13 bases between. This CDR3 contains 14 residues. Germline V gene sequence: CDR1 SEHNR, CDR2 FQNEAQ (reference sequence). CDR3 coding DNA: TGTGCCAGCAGCTCGACCACAGCGGTAGAGACCCAGTACTTC. This translates into CASSSTTAVETQYF.

This rearrangement joins TRBV7-8 to TRBJ2-7; 10 bases line up with TRBD1. This CDR3 comprises 14 residues. The J segment lost 6 bases and the V segment lost 5 bases, leaving 7 bases of the junction unmatched. CDR1 and CDR2 (germline): SGHVS, FQNEAQ. CDR3 nucleotide sequence: TGTGCCAGCAGCCGACAGGGGGCGCCGTTCGAGCAGTACTTC. This translates into CASSRQGAPFEQYF.